Listed here are 28 T cell receptor beta chains from one sample, sequenced in a study of blood T cell repertoires in COVID-19. Some clones are missing from TCRdb's copy, which holds only in-frame ones; the method was immunoSEQ multiplex PCR. The table has around 180,000 clones, 80% to 90% seen once. Sequencing used peripheral blood. The source is a woman older than 75 with COVID-19, enrolled during active disease.

The chain carries TRBV7-8 and TRBJ1-4; D unresolved. The CDR3 is 14 residues long. V dropped 5 bases and J dropped 7 bases, with 14 bases sitting between them. Germline lookup yields CDR1 SGHVS and CDR2 FQNEAQ. CDR3 sequence reads: CASSRRAIPEKLFF. The DNA of the CDR3 is TGTGCCAGCAGCCGACGAGCTATCCCTGAAAAACTGTTTTTT.

V gene TRBV28 combines with J gene TRBJ2-5, with D perhaps matching TRBD2 (6 bases). Germline CDR1 reads MDHEN; CDR2 reads SYDVKM. The CDR3 runs to 12 residues. V was shortened by 6 bases and J by 4 bases, with 9 bases between the two germline ends. The CDR3 bases are TGTGCCAGCAGAGTGGGAGGAGAGACCCAGTACTTC. This codes for CASRVGGETQYF.

The chain carries TRBV5-8 and TRBJ1-2, with D possibly TRBD1 on 6 matching bases. The CDR3 extends over 14 amino acids. V was shortened by 2 bases and J by 3 bases, with 11 bases between the two germline ends. CDR1 is SGHTS, CDR2 YDEGEE, per germline. CDR3 amino acids: CASSLGQNYYGYTF. CDR3 sequence (DNA): TGTGCCAGCAGCTTAGGACAGAACTACTATGGCTACACCTTC.

The chain couples TRBV20-1 to TRBJ2-6, with TRBD1 matching 11 bases. J gave up 2 bases and V 3 bases, and 9 bases lay outside the gene matches. The CDR3 runs to 18 residues. Germline V gene lookup returns CDR1 DFQATT and CDR2 SNEGSKA (reference sequence). CDR3: CSASELGQGEAGANVLTF. DNA of the CDR3: TGCAGTGCTAGTGAGCTGGGACAGGGGGAGGCTGGGGCCAACGTCCTGACTTTC.

The genes are TRBV7-7 and TRBJ2-1; D might be TRBD1 (5 bases). The CDR3 consists of 13 residues. The V end lost 5 bases, the J end lost 6 bases, and 11 bases lay between the germline ends. Germline CDR1 is SSHAT and CDR2 is FNYEAQ (reference sequence). The CDR3 nucleotides read TGTGCCAGCAGCCCAGGACATTTCAATGAGCAGTTCTTC. Its protein product is CASSPGHFNEQFF.

The chain uses TRBV19 and TRBJ1-2; 8 nucleotides line up with TRBD1. Germline assignment: CDR1 LNHDA and CDR2 SQIVND (reference sequence). The trim removed 5 bases at V and 8 bases at J, leaving 7 bases unmatched. The CDR3 extends over 13 amino acids. The DNA of the CDR3 is TGTGCCAGTAGTCCAGGGGGCGTTTGGGGCTACACCTTC. Residues: CASSPGGVWGYTF.

This clone came up a few times. The V and J genes are TRBV3-1 (or the pseudogene TRBV3-2) and TRBJ1-6; 7 bases line up with TRBD1. Germline CDR1 LGHDT, CDR2 YNNKEL (reference sequence). This CDR3 is 12 amino acids long. After removal of 5 bases from V and 10 bases from J, the junction contained 2 bases not matched to a gene. The CDR3 protein is CASSDRVSPLHF. Here the CDR3 DNA reads TGTGCCAGCAGCGACAGGGTCTCACCCCTCCACTTT.

This clone was recorded many times. This chain connects TRBV7-9 to TRBJ2-1, with 8 positions matching TRBD2. V was clipped by 5 bases and J by 7 bases; unmatched bases: 7. Germline CDR1 SEHNR, CDR2 FQNEAQ (reference sequence). This CDR3 contains 14 residues. CDR3 bases: TGTGCCAGCAGCCCCGGACTAGCTCGGAATGAGCAGTTCTTC. Translation: CASSPGLARNEQFF.

The rearrangement uses TRBV5-1 and TRBJ1-3; TRBD1 might be the D (6 bases). V gave up 1 base and J gave up 6 bases, with 8 bases separating them. Germline loops: CDR1 SGHRS, CDR2 YFSETQ. The CDR3 length is 13 residues. As DNA, the CDR3 is TGCGCCAGCAGCTTGAACAGGGAAAACACCATATATTTT. It specifies CASSLNRENTIYF.

The chain is built from TRBV2 and TRBJ2-3, with a tentative D call TRBD2 (7 bases). Germline CDR1 SNHLY, CDR2 FYNNEI. The V end lost 10 bases, the J end lost 2 bases, and 16 bases lay between the germline ends. The CDR3 extends over 14 amino acids. The CDR3 sequence is CATSGGPTTDTQYF. The CDR3 DNA reads as TGTGCCACCTCCGGGGGGCCGACCACAGATACGCAGTATTTT.

Worth noting for this clone: Different DNA sequences within this sample yield the same CDR3. This chain uses TRBV5-1 with TRBJ2-3; no clear D gene. Germline CDR1 SGHRS, CDR2 YFSETQ. V gave up 1 base and J gave up 1 base, with 7 bases separating them. This CDR3 has 14 amino acids. CDR3 nucleotide sequence: TGCGCCAGCAGCTTGTCGGGTGGCACAGATACGCAGTATTTT. This sequence encodes CASSLSGGTDTQYF.

The chain couples TRBV15 to TRBJ2-7; TRBD2 matches at 14 bases. The CDR3 covers 22 residues. Per germline, CDR1 LNHNV and CDR2 YYDKDF (reference sequence). Trimming cost V 0 bases and J 1 base; bases outside gene matches: 17. The CDR3 spells CATSREIPVGLAGDPRSYEQYF. In DNA form, the CDR3 reads TGTGCCACCAGCAGAGAAATCCCGGTGGGACTAGCGGGGGATCCACGGTCCTACGAGCAGTACTTC. The full variable domain, with the rest looked up from reference TRBV15 and TRBJ2-7, is DAMVIQNPRYQVTQFGKPVTLSCSQTLNHNVMYWYQQKSSQAPKLLFHYYDKDFNNEADTPDNFQSRRPNTSFCFLDIRSPGLGDTAMYLCATSREIPVGLAGDPRSYEQYFGPGTRLTVT.

This clone came up a few times. The rearrangement joins TRBV19 to TRBJ2-1; 9 nucleotides agree with TRBD1. Germline CDR1 LNHDA, CDR2 SQIVND (reference sequence). The CDR3 spans 14 residues. Trimming cost V 6 bases and J 9 bases; bases outside gene matches: 9. Here the CDR3 reads CASRWGQGMGEQFF. CDR3 nucleotides: TGTGCCAGTAGATGGGGACAGGGTATGGGTGAGCAGTTCTTC.

This sequence joins TRBV28 and TRBJ2-7; D not certain. CDR3 size: 14 residues. The germline V gene has CDR1 MDHEN and CDR2 SYDVKM. Between the trimmed V and J ends, which lost 4 bases and 6 bases, there was a span of 16 bases. CDR3 sequence: CASSSPAGLGEQYF. CDR3 nucleotide sequence: TGTGCCAGCAGTTCCCCTGCAGGCCTCGGCGAGCAGTACTTC.

This sequence joins TRBV18 and TRBJ1-1; D gene unclear. CDR3 length equals 14 residues. V lost 2 bases and J lost 1, with 8 bases in between. Germline CDR1 is KGHSH and CDR2 is LQKENI. The CDR3 spells CASSPGEWNTEAFF. For the CDR3, the DNA is TGTGCCAGCTCACCAGGAGAATGGAACACTGAAGCTTTCTTT.

This clone has just one count. J is TRBJ2-3 and V is TRBV9; possibly TRBD1 for D (5 bases). CDR1 is SGDLS, CDR2 YYNGEE, per germline. The CDR3 is 14 amino acids. Trimming removed 0 bases from V and 4 bases from J, with 9 bases in between. The CDR3 bases are TGTGCCAGCAGCGTAGGGGGCGCGGCAGATACGCAGTATTTT. It encodes CASSVGGAADTQYF.

V gene TRBV5-1 combines with J gene TRBJ2-2; 14 nucleotides line up with TRBD2. The germline V gene has CDR1 SGHRS and CDR2 YFSETQ. The CDR3 totals 19 residues. V lost 4 bases, J lost 7 bases, and 15 bases stayed unmatched. This CDR3 reads CASSLAGTSGSIGVGELFF. In DNA form, the CDR3 reads TGCGCCAGCAGCCTCGCCGGGACTAGCGGGAGCATCGGGGTCGGGGAGCTGTTTTTT.

The chain is built from TRBV28 and TRBJ2-2, with 12 bases matching TRBD2. Losses at the gene ends were 3 bases for V and 2 bases for J; bases not matched to a gene: 13. The germline V gene encodes CDR1 MDHEN and CDR2 SYDVKM. The CDR3 consists of 20 residues. The CDR3 reads CASSLPTSGRPRINTGELFF. CDR3 nucleotides: TGTGCCAGCAGTTTGCCGACTAGCGGGAGACCTCGGATTAACACCGGGGAGCTGTTTTTT.

The chain combines TRBV3-1 (or the pseudogene TRBV3-2) with TRBJ2-1; 11 bases map to TRBD2. CDR3 length: 16 residues. Trimming cost V 1 base and J 8 bases; bases outside gene matches: 7. Germline lookup yields CDR1 LGHDT and CDR2 YNNKEL (reference sequence). This CDR3 is CASSQGGLAVFDEQFF. CDR3 sequence (DNA): TGTGCCAGCAGCCAAGGGGGACTAGCGGTCTTTGATGAGCAGTTCTTC.

The genes are TRBV29-1 and TRBJ2-1, with 9 positions matching TRBD1. V was clipped by 4 bases and J by 0 bases; unmatched bases: 4. Germline loops: CDR1 SQVTM, CDR2 ANQGSEA. The length of the CDR3 is 15 residues. The CDR3 region is CSVGGQGFSYNEQFF. CDR3 nucleotide sequence: TGCAGCGTTGGCGGACAGGGGTTCTCCTACAATGAGCAGTTCTTC.

This clone was seen a few times. J is TRBJ2-3 and V is TRBV28, with TRBD2 matching over 16 bases. The CDR3 has 17 amino acids. CDR1 MDHEN and CDR2 SYDVKM come from the germline V gene. J gave up 3 bases and V 6 bases, and 6 bases lay outside the gene matches. Here the CDR3 reads CASSISGLAGGTDTQYF. In nucleotides, the CDR3 is TGTGCCAGCAGCATCTCGGGACTAGCGGGAGGGACAGATACGCAGTATTTT.

This clone occurred once. A junction boundary mismatches the germline segment, possibly from a read error. This chain links TRBV24-1 with TRBJ1-1; TRBD1 agrees at 8 bases. Germline CDR1 is KGHDR and CDR2 is SFDVKD. The CDR3 length is 15 residues. The CDR3 bases are TGTGCCATCAGTGATGCGACAGGGGATCGCACTGAAGCTTTCTTT. As protein: CAISDATGDRTEAFF.

The chain is built from TRBV5-1 and TRBJ2-3; tentative D call: TRBD1 (6 bases). Per the germline V gene, CDR1 is SGHRS and CDR2 is YFSETQ. This CDR3 region has 15 residues. V was shortened by 6 bases and J by 2 bases, with 16 bases between the two germline ends. The CDR3 nucleotides are TGCGCCAGCACCCTCTCTGGACAGCACACAGATACGCAGTATTTT. Its protein product is CASTLSGQHTDTQYF.

This clone was seen just once. This sequence joins TRBV19 and TRBJ2-3; D not certain. Germline V gene data show CDR1 as LNHDA and CDR2 as SQIVND (reference sequence). The CDR3 extends over 12 amino acids. The V gene lost 4 bases and the J gene lost 6 bases, with 8 bases spanning the gap. The DNA for the CDR3 is TGTGCCAGTAGTACCCCTCCGGATACGCAGTATTTT. Translating gives CASSTPPDTQYF.

The chain couples TRBV5-6 to TRBJ2-3; 8 bases fit TRBD2. CDR1 is SGHDT, CDR2 YYEEEE, per germline. Trimming removed 9 bases from V and 0 bases from J; junction bases left unmatched: 15. The CDR3 has 17 amino acids. The CDR3 DNA reads as TGTGCCACTGCCCGGCGGGAGGTAACAGTAAGCACAGATACGCAGTATTTT. Protein sequence: CATARREVTVSTDTQYF. Looking up the rest from reference TRBV5-6 and TRBJ2-3 gives the full variable domain: DAGVTQSPTHLIKTRGQQVTLRCSPKSGHDTVSWYQQALGQGPQFIFQYYEEEERQRGNFPDRFSGHQFPNYSSELNVNALLLGDSALYLCATARREVTVSTDTQYFGPGTRLTVL.

The chain combines TRBV27 with TRBJ2-1, with D possibly being TRBD1 (6 bases). The V gene lost 3 bases and the J gene lost 0 bases, with 24 bases spanning the gap. The germline gives CDR1 MNHEY, CDR2 SMNVEV (reference sequence). This CDR3 is built from 20 residues. The CDR3 spells CASSLGARGAVWGSYNEQFF. The DNA for the CDR3 is TGTGCCAGCAGTTTGGGGGCACGTGGGGCCGTGTGGGGCTCCTACAATGAGCAGTTCTTC.

The chain is built from TRBV4-2 and TRBJ1-2; 7 positions match TRBD1. The germline gives CDR1 LGHNA, CDR2 YNFKEQ. This CDR3 comprises 15 residues. Trimming cost V 0 bases and J 6 bases; bases outside gene matches: 7. CDR3 nucleotides: TGTGCCAGCAGCCAAGATCCGGACAGGCGGCATGGCTACACCTTC. It is translated as CASSQDPDRRHGYTF.

The chain links TRBV20-1 to TRBJ2-1, with a tentative D call TRBD2 (6 bases). V was trimmed by 5 bases and J by 9 bases, leaving 11 bases between them. CDR3 length: 11 amino acids. The V gene's germline CDR1 is DFQATT and CDR2 SNEGSKA (reference sequence). The CDR3 protein is CSAEGTVEQFF. CDR3 sequence (DNA): TGCAGTGCTGAAGGGACTGTTGAGCAGTTCTTC.